The entry below gives a single T cell receptor beta chain sequence along with its context. No antigen is known for it. It was with 60 Vbeta and 13 Jbeta primers that the PCR ran. Clones were sequenced by immunoSEQ multiplex PCR, and TCRdb holds only the in-frame ones, with some missing. The sample shows about 130,000 clones, about 80% of them seen only once. The data belong to a study of cytomegalovirus exposure and HLA in healthy donors. Regarding the study as a whole: Despite most TCR sequences being rare, some public TCRs occurred in many donors.

Donors counted as nominally healthy when sampled, yet unrecorded immune exposures were likely. Germline-derived CDR1 and CDR2 are SQVTM and ANQGSEA. This CDR3 contains 14 residues. J lost 0 bases, V lost 6 bases, and 7 bases had no gene match. The receptor was derived from a man aged 30-40 years in good health and CMV-seronegative. The rearrangement links TRBV29-1 to TRBJ1-2; 7 nucleotides line up with TRBD1. Input material: PBMCs. The CDR3 coding sequence is TGCAGCGTCGGACAGGATATTTCTAACTATGGCTACACCTTC. Protein: CSVGQDISNYGYTF. The whole variable domain, remainder taken from reference TRBV29-1 and TRBJ1-2, is SAVISQKPSRDICQRGTSLTIQCQVDSQVTMMFWYRQQPGQSLTLIATANQGSEATYESGFVIDKFPISRPNLTFSTLTVSNMSPEDSSIYLCSVGQDISNYGYTFGSGTRLTVV.